The source of this TCR beta chain is a study of blood T cell repertoires in COVID-19. This CDR3 has 15 amino acids. Trimming shortened V by 5 bases and J by 6 bases, and 17 bases separated the two germline ends. Germline CDR1 is PRHDT and CDR2 is FYEKMQ (reference sequence). Sequenced by immunoSEQ multiplex PCR; TCRdb stores in-frame clones only, minus some. The repertoire holds about 210,000 clones, with about 85% as singletons. Sequenced: PBMCs or T cells enriched from blood (not recorded which). This TCR came from a woman between 35 and 50 years old in a cohort exposed to, infected with or recovered from COVID-19 (not recorded which). V is TRBV13 and J is TRBJ2-1; maybe TRBD2 (6 bases). This CDR3 is CASSVTGAGGNEQFF. The CDR3 DNA sequence: TGTGCCAGCAGCGTTACCGGGGCCGGGGGCAATGAGCAGTTCTTC.